Presented here are 15 T cell receptor beta chains from one specimen sequenced in a study of T cells in Graves' hyperthyroidism and ophthalmopathy. TCR beta CDR3 sequences were amplified from RNA transcripts. Researchers ran a first-round RT-PCR on the TCR CDR3 using the HTBI primer set. A single record per CDR3 protein comes from TCRdb applying MiXCR to the multiplex PCR reads. The sample includes hundreds of thousands of distinct CDR3 sequences, over 35% seen only once; the top ten take more than 7%. The sequenced material came from blood. The receptors stem from a young man with Graves' hyperthyroidism.

In this sample, this clonotype turned up many times. The chain combines TRBV2 with TRBJ1-2, with 9 bases fitting TRBD1. Germline loops: CDR1 SNHLY, CDR2 FYNNEI. CDR3 size: 15 residues. V was pared by 0 bases and J by 3 bases, with 2 bases of the junction left unmatched. The CDR3 DNA reads as TGTGCCAGCAGTGAAGCGGGACAGGGCGACTATGGCTACACCTTC. Protein sequence: CASSEAGQGDYGYTF.

A note on this clonotype: This may arise from a read error, as a much more abundant clone is one base away. This chain links TRBV2 with TRBJ2-7; no clear D. CDR1 SNHLY and CDR2 FYNNEI come from the germline V gene. The length of the CDR3 is 12 residues. The CDR3 DNA follows: TGTGCCATCAGTGAGCGACCCTACAAGCAGTACTTC. This sequence encodes CAISERPYKQYF.

This clonotype was seen more than once but under ten times. The gene calls are TRBV6-5 and TRBJ1-5; a possible D gene is TRBD1 (6 bases). CDR1 MNHEY and CDR2 SVGAGI come from the germline V gene. V was shortened by 9 bases and J by 5 bases, with 17 bases between the two germline ends. The CDR3 spans 14 residues. This chain's CDR3 is CASRGTGLHQPQHF. DNA for the CDR3: TGTGCCAGTCGGGGTACAGGGTTGCATCAGCCCCAGCATTTT.

The chain couples TRBV9 to TRBJ2-3; 10 positions agree with TRBD2. This CDR3 is built from 13 residues. Germline assignment: CDR1 SGDLS and CDR2 YYNGEE. The ends lost 5 bases at V and 6 bases at J; junction bases unmatched: 3. CDR3 in DNA: TGTGCCAGCAGTCTAGCGGGAGTTGATACGCAGTATTTT. Translated, it gives CASSLAGVDTQYF.

The sample holds many counts of this clonotype. The V gene is TRBV20-1, the J gene TRBJ2-5; no definite D call. CDR3 length equals 11 residues. The V and J ends lost 5 bases and 5 bases respectively, with 9 bases between them. The germline gives CDR1 DFQATT, CDR2 SNEGSKA (reference sequence). CDR3 amino acids: CSAPLQETQYF. In DNA form, the CDR3 reads TGCAGTGCTCCCCTGCAGGAGACCCAGTACTTC.

In this sample, this clonotype turned up a few times. The chain links TRBV29-1 to TRBJ1-2; the D is unclear. The V gene's germline CDR1 is SQVTM and CDR2 ANQGSEA. The germline V and J ends were trimmed by 3 bases and 1 base, with 9 bases remaining between them. This CDR3 spans 13 amino acids. CDR3 sequence: CSVERGSNYGYTF. The CDR3 nucleotides are TGCAGCGTTGAGCGGGGTAGTAACTATGGCTACACCTTC.

Notes on this clonotype: It may be a read error: a sequence one base away is much more abundant. This chain connects TRBV19 to TRBJ1-2; D is ambiguous. Germline CDR1 LNHDA, CDR2 SQIVND (reference sequence). The ends were cut back, 4 bases at V and 4 bases at J, with 10 bases in the middle. The CDR3 runs to 13 residues. In nucleotides, the CDR3 is TGTGCCAGTAGTAAACTAGGGAGCTATGGCTACACCTTC. As protein: CASSKLGSYGYTF.

This clonotype was picked up one time. The rearrangement joins TRBV10-2 to TRBJ1-2, with D possibly TRBD1 on 5 matching bases. V lost 0 bases, J lost 5 bases, and 13 bases lay in between. CDR1 is WSHSY and CDR2 is SAAADI in the germline V gene. The CDR3 sequence is 15 residues long. CDR3 DNA: TGCGCCAGCAGTGAGTCGAGGCAGCCAGGGTATGGCTACACCTTC. Its translation: CASSESRQPGYGYTF.

The V gene is TRBV29-1, the J gene TRBJ1-2; D remains unclear. The V end was cut by 6 bases, the J end by 6 bases, with 8 bases between. The CDR3 contains 10 residues. Looked up from germline, CDR1 is SQVTM and CDR2 is ANQGSEA. The CDR3 DNA is TGCAGCGTACTAGTTGATGGCTACACCTTC. Protein sequence: CSVLVDGYTF.

The chain is built from TRBV10-3 and TRBJ1-1; D remains unclear. The CDR3 is 11 amino acids. Trimming cost V 5 bases and J 10 bases, with 11 bases left between them. Germline loops: CDR1 ENHRY, CDR2 SYGVKD. The DNA of the CDR3 is TGTGCCATCAGTAAGCCATTAGGAGCTTTCTTT. Protein: CAISKPLGAFF.

This clonotype occurred a few times. J is TRBJ2-7 and V is TRBV7-2, with unresolved D. Germline loops: CDR1 SGHTA, CDR2 FQGNSA. This CDR3 is 13 amino acids long. Trimming took off 1 base at V and 3 bases at J, with 7 bases between the two ends. The CDR3 region has the DNA TGTGCCAGCAGCTTAGATCACGTCTACGAGCAGTACTTC. Translated: CASSLDHVYEQYF.

V usage is TRBV10-3 and J usage is TRBJ1-2; a possible D gene is TRBD1 (5 bases). The V gene lost 0 bases and the J gene lost 7 bases, with 12 bases spanning the gap. Germline V CDR1 and CDR2: ENHRY, SYGVKD. The CDR3 loop spans 14 amino acids. The CDR3, as DNA: TGTGCCATCAGTGAGTCGGGTGTTGGGGCTGGCTACACCTTC. This gives the protein CAISESGVGAGYTF.

This clonotype was counted ten times or more. J is TRBJ1-5 and V is TRBV9; D is possibly TRBD1 (5 bases). The CDR3 extends over 14 amino acids. Between the trimmed V and J ends, which lost 0 bases and 6 bases, there was a span of 10 bases. Germline CDR1 is SGDLS and CDR2 is YYNGEE. CDR3 DNA: TGTGCCAGCAGCGTAGAGGGGAAAGGTCAGCCCCAGCATTTT. Its protein is CASSVEGKGQPQHF.

The V call is TRBV2, the J call TRBJ1-5; TRBD1 agrees at 9 bases. CDR3 length: 19 amino acids. The trim removed 2 bases at V and 7 bases at J, leaving 18 bases unmatched. CDR1 SNHLY and CDR2 FYNNEI come from the germline V gene. The CDR3 DNA reads TGTGCCAGCAGTGAACGTCCCCTGTCCGGGACAGGGAAAAGACAGCCCCAGCATTTT. Translating gives CASSERPLSGTGKRQPQHF.

On this clonotype itself: This likely came from a read error, as a far larger clone is one base away. This chain links TRBV7-2 with TRBJ2-2; no clear D. The CDR3 consists of 13 residues. The germline V gene has CDR1 SGHTA and CDR2 FQGNSA. CDR3 sequence (DNA): TGTGCCGGCAGCCCTGGGTACACCGGGGAGCTGTTTTTT. Its translation: CAGSPGYTGELFF.